These T cell receptor beta chains were read from a single sample in a study of memory CD4+ T cells and cytomegalovirus serostatus. Sequencing was performed with immunoSEQ multiplex PCR; in TCRdb, only in-frame clones are kept and a portion is missing. The sample contains about 52,000 clones, around 78% of which appear only once. The sequenced sample consisted of memory CD4+ T cells from blood. These receptors were obtained from an adult in good health and CMV-seronegative. The CDR3 runs from the conserved cysteine through the conserved F or W. A D gene is named only where the DNA matches it firmly.

CASTGGASGGLASYNEQFF	TRBD2	TRBJ2-1	TRBV7-8
CASSHTYNEQFF	NA	TRBJ2-1	TRBV5-4
CASSVGTSVNTIYF	NA	TRBJ1-3	TRBV5-1
CASSRIVQEKETQYF	NA	TRBJ2-5	TRBV7-7
CASSLRAGPFHF	NA	TRBJ2-5	TRBV5-6
CASSGSRANNEQFF	NA	TRBJ2-1	TRBV6-6
CASSPSPPGGRETQYF	TRBD1	TRBJ2-5	TRBV18
CASRGNRGPETQYF	TRBD1	TRBJ2-5	TRBV25-1
CASSLSSGQWGNEQFF	NA	TRBJ2-1	TRBV5-1
CASKLNRVNQPQHF	NA	TRBJ1-5	TRBV6-5
CASSPRISTGTGELFF	NA	TRBJ2-2	TRBV7-2
CASSLGGRNTGELFF	TRBD2	TRBJ2-2	TRBV5-1
CASSLLGISNTEAFF	NA	TRBJ1-1	TRBV11-2
CASSFGRINEKLFF	NA	TRBJ1-4	TRBV5-6
CASRPDRGNSPLHF	TRBD1	TRBJ1-6	TRBV6-6
CASSPQPSGGAYEQFF	TRBD2	TRBJ2-1	TRBV5-4
CASSFRGTEAFF	NA	TRBJ1-1	TRBV28
CASSVTGGTNQPQHF	TRBD1	TRBJ1-5	TRBV6-1
CASSPSGSGGYTF	NA	TRBJ1-2	TRBV6-1
CASSTQGGVYNEQFF	NA	TRBJ2-1	TRBV19
CASSSGTGKRRTQETQYF	TRBD1	TRBJ2-5	TRBV7-2
CASSRTSGTDTQYF	TRBD2	TRBJ2-3	TRBV5-1
CAWRSSYNSPLHF	NA	TRBJ1-6	TRBV30
CASSRDKGNSPLHF	NA	TRBJ1-6	TRBV4-1
CASSEYGQGAHTEAFF	TRBD1	TRBJ1-1	TRBV25-1
CASMVGENQPQHF	NA	TRBJ1-5	TRBV2
CASSELGTGGEKLFF	TRBD1	TRBJ1-4	TRBV25-1
CAWSEGQGRADTQYF	TRBD1	TRBJ2-3	TRBV30
CATRQLSNQPQHF	NA	TRBJ1-5	TRBV10-3
CASSASYEQYF	NA	TRBJ2-7	TRBV2
CASSLGSGGGDIQYF	TRBD1	TRBJ2-4	TRBV5-1
CASRSQGQQFF	NA	TRBJ2-1	TRBV6-5
CASRTVKGQGSWAYEQYF	TRBD1	TRBJ2-7	TRBV28
CATRLWRGAPTDTQYF	TRBD2	TRBJ2-3	TRBV10-3
CASSFADLFGGDYNEQFF	NA	TRBJ2-1	TRBV11-2
CASSVVAGVYGYTF	NA	TRBJ1-2	TRBV9
CASKGGGNQPQHF	NA	TRBJ1-5	TRBV28
CSVGSSGVYNEQFF	TRBD2	TRBJ2-1	TRBV29-1
CASSGPPRDRGFNEQFF	TRBD1	TRBJ2-1	TRBV6-1
CASSPIGTEAFF	NA	TRBJ1-1	TRBV7-9
CASTRGQGLGQPQHF	TRBD1	TRBJ1-5	TRBV6-4
CASSQTDRENQPQHF	TRBD1	TRBJ1-5	TRBV4-2
CASSTGTRVNEKLFF	NA	TRBJ1-4	TRBV7-6
CASVRDMSSYEQYF	NA	TRBJ2-7	TRBV2
CASNTGDGANVLTF	TRBD1	TRBJ2-6	TRBV2